The subject of this entry is one T cell receptor (beta chain). This sample was included in a study of blood T cell repertoires in COVID-19. Only in-frame clones appear in the TCRdb table, and some are missing; sequencing was by immunoSEQ multiplex PCR. The sample contains about 110,000 clones, about 91% of which appear only once. This TCR was recovered from a man aged 45 to 65 with active or convalescent COVID-19. What was sequenced was peripheral blood.

CDR3 sequence reads: CASTSGDGNTIYF. CDR3 DNA sequence: TGTGCCAGTACCTCAGGGGATGGAAACACCATATATTTT. The chain links TRBV19 to TRBJ1-3; tentatively, D is TRBD1 (6 bases). CDR1 and CDR2 (germline): LNHDA, SQIVND (reference sequence). The CDR3 loop spans 13 amino acids. V was shortened by 7 bases and J by 3 bases, with 10 bases between the two germline ends.